Below, 17 T cell receptor beta chains from the same sample are listed, as sequenced in a study of blood T cells in healthy people across ages. Using a J-beta primer mix together with a sample-barcoded 5' primer, a second PCR was run for roughly 6 to 12 cycles. TCRdb used MiXCR to reprocess the 5' RACE reads, holding one entry per CDR3 protein. The sample shows about 320,000 distinct CDR3 sequences, about 25% of them seen only once. Sequencing was done on a sample of blood. These TCRs come from a woman in her 70s in good health.

This rearrangement joins TRBV9 to TRBJ1-5, with D hard to call. Trimming shortened V by 2 bases and J by 6 bases, and 12 bases separated the two germline ends. Germline CDR1 and CDR2: SGDLS and YYNGEE. This CDR3 is 14 amino acids long. The CDR3 bases are TGTGCCAGCAGCGTGTACTCCGGAGGTCAGCCCCAGCATTTT. Amino acids: CASSVYSGGQPQHF.

This chain joins TRBV5-1 and TRBJ2-3, with 9 bases fitting TRBD2. CDR3 length equals 16 residues. The V gene end was trimmed by 4 bases and the J gene end by 2 bases; junction bases not matched to a gene: 8. The germline gives CDR1 SGHRS, CDR2 YFSETQ. This CDR3 reads CASSPVLAGTTDTQYF. The CDR3 region has the DNA TGCGCCAGCAGCCCGGTCCTAGCGGGGACCACAGATACGCAGTATTTT.

The genes are TRBV6-1 and TRBJ1-2, with D unclear. Germline V gene lookup returns CDR1 MNHNS and CDR2 SASEGT. The CDR3 is 12 amino acids. V shed 1 base and J shed 4 bases, with 4 bases lying between them. This chain's CDR3 is CASSEDGYGYTF. The CDR3 bases are TGTGCCAGCAGTGAAGATGGCTATGGCTACACCTTC.

The rearrangement links TRBV20-1 to TRBJ2-5; TRBD1 aligns across 8 bases. TRBJ2-7 matches the DNA end more closely, so the J call is doubtful. The CDR3 extends over 14 amino acids. CDR1 and CDR2 (germline): DFQATT, SNEGSKA (reference sequence). The CDR3 DNA sequence: TGCAGTGCTAGAAGACTTGGACAGGGCGGCGAGCAGTACTTC. It yields the protein CSARRLGQGGEQYF.

There are a few counts of this clonotype. The chain combines TRBV28 with TRBJ1-6, with D perhaps matching TRBD1 (6 bases). Germline CDR1 reads MDHEN; CDR2 reads SYDVKM. This CDR3 has 18 residues. Trimming pared 6 bases from V and 6 bases from J, leaving 24 bases between. The CDR3 region has the DNA TGTGCCAGCAGATTCAGGGGCAGTCAACTAGAGGGTAATTCACCCCTCCACTTT. The encoded protein is CASRFRGSQLEGNSPLHF.

The chain couples TRBV29-1 to TRBJ1-2, with a tentative D call TRBD1 (5 bases). Germline-derived CDR1 and CDR2 are SQVTM and ANQGSEA. V dropped 5 bases and J dropped 4 bases, with 17 bases sitting between them. The CDR3 consists of 14 residues. The CDR3 DNA reads TGCAGCGTTTATCACACCGGGGCTCCCTATGGCTACACCTTC. As protein: CSVYHTGAPYGYTF. The full variable domain, in which reference TRBV29-1 and TRBJ1-2 provide the parts outside the CDR3, is SAVISQKPSRDICQRGTSLTIQCQVDSQVTMMFWYRQQPGQSLTLIATANQGSEATYESGFVIDKFPISRPNLTFSTLTVSNMSPEDSSIYLCSVYHTGAPYGYTFGSGTRLTVV.

The genes are TRBV29-1 and TRBJ2-7; D possibly uses TRBD1 or TRBD2 (7 bases each). Germline V lookup: CDR1 SQVTM, CDR2 ANQGSEA. V lost 0 bases, J lost 2 bases, and 20 bases lay in between. This CDR3 has 17 amino acids. CDR3: CSVEDPGTDSGPYEQYF. As DNA, the CDR3 is TGCAGCGTTGAAGACCCCGGGACAGATAGCGGGCCCTACGAGCAGTACTTC.

V is TRBV18 and J is TRBJ2-6; 7 positions match TRBD1. The germline V gene has CDR1 KGHSH and CDR2 LQKENI. There are 16 residues in the CDR3. V shed 5 bases, J shed 0 bases, and the junction held 4 bases outside the gene matches. The CDR3 region is CASSSTGFSGANVLTF. The DNA for the CDR3 is TGTGCCAGCTCATCGACAGGGTTCTCTGGGGCCAACGTCCTGACTTTC.

CDR3 amino acids: CASSLRQDREQYF. The CDR3, as DNA: TGTGCCAGCAGCCTCCGACAGGACCGGGAGCAGTACTTC. The chain recombines TRBV5-5 with TRBJ2-7; perhaps TRBD1 as D (6 bases). The CDR3 covers 13 residues. Germline V gene data show CDR1 as SGHKS and CDR2 as YYEKEE (reference sequence). V dropped 4 bases and J dropped 7 bases, with 15 bases sitting between them.

This clonotype was counted at least ten times. The chain has TRBV24-1 and TRBJ2-3; D gene unclear. The V and J ends lost 3 bases and 2 bases respectively, with 5 bases between them. The CDR3 runs 13 residues. Looked up from germline, CDR1 is KGHDR and CDR2 is SFDVKD. The CDR3 DNA reads as TGTGCCACCAGTGATCCGACCACAGATACGCAGTATTTT. Amino acids: CATSDPTTDTQYF.

V usage is TRBV18 and J usage is TRBJ2-5; D is ambiguous. V was shortened by 5 bases and J by 5 bases, with 9 bases between the two germline ends. This CDR3 has 12 residues. Looked up from germline, CDR1 is KGHSH and CDR2 is LQKENI. CDR3 coding DNA: TGTGCCAGCTCAGACGGGTCGGAGACCCAGTACTTC. It translates to CASSDGSETQYF.

This clonotype was observed a few times. The chain has TRBV5-1 and TRBJ1-1; TRBD1 aligns across 7 bases. J was trimmed by 3 bases and V by 3 bases; bases with no gene match: 5. The CDR3 runs 14 residues. Germline V lookup: CDR1 SGHRS, CDR2 YFSETQ. Written as DNA, the CDR3 is TGCGCCAGCAGCTGGACAGGAGAACACACTGAAGCTTTCTTT. Translated: CASSWTGEHTEAFF.

This clonotype was recorded many times. The chain couples TRBV12-3 or TRBV12-4 to TRBJ1-1; a possible D gene is TRBD1 (5 bases). This CDR3 spans 15 amino acids. V lost 1 base, J lost 0 bases, and 9 bases lay in between. CDR3 in amino acids: CASSLDTGLNTEAFF. The CDR3 DNA reads TGTGCCAGCAGTTTAGATACAGGTCTGAACACTGAAGCTTTCTTT.

This clonotype was observed a few times. V gene TRBV29-1 combines with J gene TRBJ1-1; the D is unclear. The V gene lost 4 bases and the J gene lost 6 bases, with 6 bases spanning the gap. Germline CDR1 reads SQVTM; CDR2 reads ANQGSEA. This CDR3 is built from 10 residues. Written as DNA, the CDR3 is TGCAGCGTTGTCTGGGCTGAAGCTTTCTTT. Its translation is CSVVWAEAFF. The complete variable domain, with remaining parts taken from reference TRBV29-1 and TRBJ1-1, reads SAVISQKPSRDICQRGTSLTIQCQVDSQVTMMFWYRQQPGQSLTLIATANQGSEATYESGFVIDKFPISRPNLTFSTLTVSNMSPEDSSIYLCSVVWAEAFFGQGTRLTVV.

Only a few counts were recorded for this clonotype. The V call is TRBV7-2, the J call TRBJ1-2, with D unclear. The ends were cut back, 5 bases at V and 8 bases at J, with 15 bases in the middle. The CDR3 consists of 13 residues. In germline, CDR1 is SGHTA, CDR2 FQGNSA. The CDR3 coding sequence is TGTGCCAGCAGCCAGCCCCCCCTCAAGGGCTACACCTTC. Its translation: CASSQPPLKGYTF. The full variable domain, with the rest looked up from reference TRBV7-2 and TRBJ1-2, is GAGVSQSPSNKVTEKGKDVELRCDPISGHTALYWYRQSLGQGLEFLIYFQGNSAPDKSGLPSDRFSAERTGGSVSTLTIQRTQQEDSAVYLCASSQPPLKGYTFGSGTRLTVV.

This rearrangement joins TRBV20-1 to TRBJ2-3; 8 bases map to TRBD2. In germline, CDR1 is DFQATT, CDR2 SNEGSKA (reference sequence). The CDR3 has 13 amino acids. Germline trimming cut 3 bases from V and 3 bases from J; bases unmatched to any gene: 2. This CDR3 is CSASGGGTDTQYF. In nucleotides, the CDR3 is TGCAGTGCTAGCGGGGGGGGGACAGATACGCAGTATTTT.

This clonotype appeared a few times. The rearrangement uses TRBV7-2 and TRBJ2-7, with TRBD2 matching 7 bases. Unmatched junction bases numbered 4, after V lost 3 bases and J lost 2 bases. CDR1 is SGHTA and CDR2 is FQGNSA in the germline V gene. CDR3 size: 14 residues. The CDR3 sequence: CASSFVAGAYEQYF. The CDR3 DNA sequence: TGTGCCAGCAGCTTTGTGGCGGGAGCCTACGAGCAGTACTTC.